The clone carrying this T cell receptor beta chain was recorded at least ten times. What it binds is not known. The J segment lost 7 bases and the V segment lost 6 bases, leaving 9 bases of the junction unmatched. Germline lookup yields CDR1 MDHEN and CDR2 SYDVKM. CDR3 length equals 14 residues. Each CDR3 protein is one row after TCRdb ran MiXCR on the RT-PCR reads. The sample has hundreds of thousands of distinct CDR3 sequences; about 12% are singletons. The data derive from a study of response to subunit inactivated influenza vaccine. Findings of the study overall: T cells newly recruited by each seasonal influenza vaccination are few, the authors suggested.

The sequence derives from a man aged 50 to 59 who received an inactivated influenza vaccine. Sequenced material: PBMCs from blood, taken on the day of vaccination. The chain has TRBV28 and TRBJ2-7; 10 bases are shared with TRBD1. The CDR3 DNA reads TGTGCCAGCAGCCCTGGGGACAGGGGTTTAGAGCAGTACTTC. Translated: CASSPGDRGLEQYF. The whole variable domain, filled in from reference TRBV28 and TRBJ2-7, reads DVKVTQSSRYLVKRTGEKVFLECVQDMDHENMFWYRQDPGLGLRLIYFSYDVKMKEKGDIPEGYSVSREKKERFSLILESASTNQTSMYLCASSPGDRGLEQYFGPGTRLTVT.